This T cell receptor beta chain is drawn from a study of T cell responses to AZD1222 COVID-19 vaccine. Background on the study: Second-dose timings of about 4 or about 12 weeks were pooled. Study outcomes and limitations: Samples come after the peak T cell response, not at day 14. After two AZD1222 doses, spike-specific TCR breadth and depth rose versus day 0. Donors were mostly white British, more females; clonal diversity possibly underestimated.

Regarding this clone: Its target is unknown.

The V gene end was trimmed by 7 bases and the J gene end by 1 base; junction bases not matched to a gene: 5. The CDR3 has 13 amino acids. The germline CDR1 and CDR2 sequences are SQVTM and ANQGSEA. The assay was immunoSEQ multiplex PCR, and TCRdb's table has in-frame clones only and misses some. In the table there are some 31,000 clones, 93% of which are singletons. The sequenced sample was peripheral blood, obtained on day 0 of AZD1222 vaccination. The chain has TRBV29-1 and TRBJ1-1; 8 nucleotides line up with TRBD1. This TCR was sampled from an adult in good health. CDR3 in amino acids: CSAQQGGNTEAFF. Written as DNA, the CDR3 is TGCAGCGCACAACAGGGGGGGAACACTGAAGCTTTCTTT.